The rows below give T cell receptor beta chains drawn from one sample of a study of control samples from healthy donors and cancer patients. Repertoires were generated with immunoSEQ multiplex PCR, while TCRdb's copy carries only in-frame clones and drops some. The table shows some 150,000 clones, with roughly 94% occurring only once. Material for sequencing was blood. These receptors were taken from a man in his forties in good health. Each CDR3 is given with its conserved first and last residue. D genes are given only for firm matches. Only some rows state a clone size, as once, few, many or a class for expanded clones.

J gene | clone size | D gene | V gene | CDR3 protein | CDR3 DNA
TRBJ2-7 | . | . | TRBV28 | CASSFFGSSYEQYF | TGTGCCAGCAGTTTTTTTGGGAGCTCCTACGAGCAGTACTTC
TRBJ1-2 | . | . | TRBV2 | CASSELGGYGYTF | TGTGCCAGCAGTGAACTGGGTGGCTATGGCTACACCTTC
TRBJ2-1 | . | TRBD1 | TRBV28 | CASSAGQGFGEQFF | TGTGCCAGCAGTGCCGGACAGGGATTTGGTGAGCAGTTCTTC
TRBJ2-6 | . | . | TRBV4-1 | CASSQDPGGTSGANVLTF | TGCGCCAGCAGCCAAGATCCAGGGGGGACCTCTGGGGCCAACGTCCTGACTTTC
TRBJ1-6 | . | . | TRBV9 | CASSVRGVNSPLHF | TGTGCCAGCAGCGTTCGAGGGGTTAATTCACCCCTCCACTTT
TRBJ1-5 | . | . | TRBV5-1 | CASSTQGEDQPQHF | TGCGCCAGCAGCACACAGGGTGAAGATCAGCCCCAGCATTTT
TRBJ1-5 | . | TRBD1 | TRBV19 | CASSIRDRINQPQHF | TGTGCCAGTAGTATCCGGGACAGGATTAATCAGCCCCAGCATTTT
TRBJ1-5 | few | . | TRBV5-6 | CASSRGTGTTGQPQHF | TGTGCCAGCAGCCGGGGGACCGGGACAACGGGCCAGCCCCAGCATTTT
TRBJ1-1 | . | . | TRBV28 | CASSLSVNTEAFF | TGTGCCAGCAGTTTATCAGTGAACACTGAAGCTTTCTTT
TRBJ2-5 | . | . | TRBV24-1 | CATSEQSQETQYF | TGTGCCACCAGTGAGCAGAGCCAAGAGACCCAGTACTTC
TRBJ1-2 | . | . | TRBV7-9 | CASSFGSSYGYTF | TGTGCCAGCAGCTTTGGGTCTTCCTATGGCTACACCTTC
TRBJ2-7 | . | . | TRBV11-2 | CASSSRIITDPPYEQYF | TGTGCCAGCAGCTCCCGGATTATCACGGATCCCCCCTACGAGCAGTACTTC
TRBJ2-2 | . | . | TRBV3-1/TRBV3-2 | CASSRFGDANTGELFF | TGTGCCAGCAGCCGTTTTGGGGACGCGAACACCGGGGAGCTGTTTTTT
TRBJ1-2 | . | TRBD1 | TRBV5-5 | CASSSRQGANYGYTF | TGTGCCAGCAGCTCCCGACAGGGGGCCAACTATGGCTACACCTTC
TRBJ2-1 | once | TRBD1 | TRBV29-1 | CSALMDREYNEQFF | TGCAGCGCCCTTATGGACAGGGAATACAATGAGCAGTTCTTC
TRBJ1-2 | few | . | TRBV7-9 | CASSLDFGSEGYTF | TGTGCCAGCAGCTTAGATTTTGGGTCGGAGGGCTACACCTTC
TRBJ2-5 | . | TRBD1 | TRBV9 | CASSPRSGTGARETQYF | TGTGCCAGCAGCCCTCGGTCGGGGACAGGGGCCCGAGAGACCCAGTACTTC
TRBJ2-1 | . | . | TRBV4-2 | CASSQDIGVEQFF | TGTGCCAGCAGCCAAGATATCGGAGTTGAGCAGTTCTTC
TRBJ1-1 | . | . | TRBV7-8 | CASSLELNTEAFF | TGTGCCAGCAGCTTAGAGCTGAACACTGAAGCTTTCTTT
TRBJ1-2 | once | TRBD1 | TRBV5-6 | CASSLDRGGYTF | TGTGCCAGCAGCTTGGACAGGGGCGGCTACACCTTC
TRBJ1-2 | once | TRBD1 | TRBV5-1 | CASSLSGQGDGYTF | TGCGCCAGCAGCTTGTCGGGACAGGGGGACGGCTACACCTTC
TRBJ2-1 | . | . | TRBV5-6 | CASSLQIRGHEQFF | TGTGCCAGCAGCCTTCAAATAAGGGGCCATGAGCAGTTCTTC
TRBJ1-2 | . | TRBD1 | TRBV5-1 | CASSLFGTGVYGYTF | TGCGCCAGCAGCTTGTTCGGAACAGGGGTCTATGGCTACACCTTC
TRBJ1-1 | . | TRBD1 | TRBV5-1 | CASSLAGQGAFF | TGCGCCAGCAGCTTGGCCGGACAGGGAGCTTTCTTT
TRBJ2-3 | . | TRBD2 | TRBV4-2 | CASSPRLAGAYSTDTQYF | TGTGCCAGCAGCCCAAGACTAGCGGGGGCCTATAGCACAGATACGCAGTATTTT
TRBJ2-5 | . | TRBD2 | TRBV6-4 | CASSPIAGTETQYF | TGTGCCAGCAGTCCTATAGCGGGGACCGAGACCCAGTACTTC
TRBJ1-5 | . | . | TRBV21-1 | CASSKDNCNQPQHF | TGTGCCAGCAGCAAAGACAATTGCAATCAGCCCCAGCATTTT
TRBJ2-5 | . | . | TRBV4-2 | CASSQDWQGGQETQYF | TGTGCCAGCAGCCAAGATTGGCAGGGGGGGCAAGAGACCCAGTACTTC
TRBJ2-1 | . | . | TRBV10-2 | CASSEAGVLYPNEQFF | TGCGCCAGCAGTGAGGCAGGGGTTTTGTACCCCAATGAGCAGTTCTTC
TRBJ1-2 | . | . | TRBV6-5 | CASSSVGPNYGYTF | TGTGCCAGCAGTTCAGTTGGTCCTAACTATGGCTACACCTTC